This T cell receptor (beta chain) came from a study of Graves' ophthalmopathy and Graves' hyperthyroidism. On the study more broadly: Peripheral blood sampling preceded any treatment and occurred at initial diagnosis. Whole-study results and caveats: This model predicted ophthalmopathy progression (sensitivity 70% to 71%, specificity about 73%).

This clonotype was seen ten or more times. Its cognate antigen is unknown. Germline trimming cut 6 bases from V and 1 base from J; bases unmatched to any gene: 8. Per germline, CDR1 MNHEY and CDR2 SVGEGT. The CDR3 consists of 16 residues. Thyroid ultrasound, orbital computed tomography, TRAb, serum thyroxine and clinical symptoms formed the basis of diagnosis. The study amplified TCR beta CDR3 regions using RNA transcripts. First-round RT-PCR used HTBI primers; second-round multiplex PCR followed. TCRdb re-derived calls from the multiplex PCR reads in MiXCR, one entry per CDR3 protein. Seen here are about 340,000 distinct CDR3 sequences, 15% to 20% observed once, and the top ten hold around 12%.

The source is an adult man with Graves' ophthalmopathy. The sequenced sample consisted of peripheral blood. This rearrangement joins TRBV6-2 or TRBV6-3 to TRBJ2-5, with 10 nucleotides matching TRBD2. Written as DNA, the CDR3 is TGTGCCAGCAGCCCCTCTCAGCGGGGGGGCCAAGAGACCCAGTACTTC. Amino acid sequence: CASSPSQRGGQETQYF.